This TCR beta chain was retrieved from a study of blood T cell repertoires in COVID-19. Across the whole study: Samples taken during acute and convalescent COVID-19 were collected in the United States, Italy and Spain. PBMCs, B-cell-depleted T cells, or T cells were the source of the cDNA or gDNA that made up the material.

In the original workflow: Estimation of nucleated cell counts was performed using reference gene primer amplification. Repertoires were generated with immunoSEQ multiplex PCR, while TCRdb's copy carries only in-frame clones and drops some. D and trimming were read from the DNA, whereas the V and J calls and clone size are those reported in that table. Of roughly 150,000 clones detected, around 82% appear once; the ten largest clones hold roughly 3.9%. This CDR3 region has 15 residues. V shed 3 bases and J shed 6 bases, with 15 bases lying between them. Germline CDR1 and CDR2: SGHRS and YFSETQ. Participants were aged about 18 to 89 years from about two dozen US areas.

The specimen sequenced was PBMCs or T cells enriched from blood (not recorded which). V and J are TRBV5-1 and TRBJ2-2, with D possibly TRBD2 on 5 matching bases. The TCR originated in a man aged 50 to 60 in a cohort exposed to, infected with or recovered from COVID-19 (not recorded which). For the CDR3, the DNA is TGCGCCAGCAGCTCCGGGGAAGGAGGAGCCGGGGAGCTGTTTTTT. Translating it yields CASSSGEGGAGELFF.